This TCR beta chain emerged from a study of T cells after yellow fever vaccination. Study results and caveats: Across the CD4 and CD8 compartments, a small share of clonotypes was present in both. Though it reached lower strength, the secondary response hit its peak faster, day 5 versus 15. Boosting was followed by the reappearance of most primary-vaccination clones (roughly 96% CD4, about 88% CD8).

This clonotype was found many times. The antigen is undetermined. Conversion of TCR transcripts into cDNA relied on 5'RACE template switching, which added a universal primer site and UMIs. TCRdb redid the calling of the 5' RACE reads with MiXCR, one entry per CDR3 protein. The top ten clones hold just under 15% of a sample with hundreds of thousands of distinct CDR3 sequences, around an eighth of them seen once. The specimen was PBMCs, collected on the day of the yellow fever booster vaccination. The receptor comes from a man aged 30 to 45 who received the YFV17D yellow fever vaccine.

CDR3 DNA sequence: TGTGCCAGTAGTATCCAGGGGCGAGGCACTGAAGCTTTCTTT. It translates to CASSIQGRGTEAFF. The chain recombines TRBV19 with TRBJ1-1, with a weak D call TRBD1 (6 bases). The V gene's germline CDR1 is LNHDA and CDR2 SQIVND (reference sequence). With 3 bases removed from V and 4 bases from J, the gap between germline ends came to 12 bases. CDR3 length equals 14 residues.